The clone carrying this T cell receptor beta chain showed up just once. As handled by the study authors: Using reference gene primer amplification, nucleated cell counts were estimated. Some clones are missing from TCRdb's copy, which holds only in-frame ones; the method was immunoSEQ multiplex PCR. V, J and clone size derive from that table, while D and trimming were established from the DNA sequence. The sample shows tens of thousands of clones, 80% of them seen only once. Germline CDR1 is MDHEN and CDR2 is SYDVKM. This CDR3 is 14 amino acids long. Between the trimmed V and J ends, which lost 4 bases and 7 bases, there was a span of 14 bases. This sample was taken from a study of blood T cell repertoires in COVID-19. Study-level background: Acute-phase and convalescent COVID-19 samples originated in the United States, Italy and Spain. PBMCs, B-cell-depleted T cells, or T cells provided the cDNA or gDNA that made up the material.

The chain has TRBV28 and TRBJ1-3; D possibly corresponds to TRBD1 (5 bases). The sample consisted of peripheral blood. This TCR was recovered from an elderly man with active or convalescent COVID-19. This CDR3 reads CASSSTDSRNTIYF. CDR3 sequence (DNA): TGTGCCAGCAGTTCCACCGACAGTAGGAACACCATATATTTT.